This T cell receptor (beta chain) comes out of a study of blood T cell repertoires in COVID-19. Libraries were prepared by immunoSEQ multiplex PCR; TCRdb keeps only in-frame clonotypes and omits some of them. The data contain approximately 280,000 clones, approximately 86% of them singletons. The germline V gene encodes CDR1 LGHNA and CDR2 YSLEER. Trimming removed 2 bases from V and 9 bases from J; junction bases left unmatched: 4. This CDR3 is built from 13 residues. The chain joins TRBV4-3 to TRBJ1-3, with 7 bases fitting TRBD1. The sample consisted of PBMCs or T cells enriched from blood (not recorded which). This TCR was sampled from a woman under 30 who had recovered from COVID-19. CDR3 loop: CASSQRRDSTIYF. CDR3 nucleotide sequence: TGCGCCAGCAGCCAAAGACGGGACAGCACCATATATTTT.